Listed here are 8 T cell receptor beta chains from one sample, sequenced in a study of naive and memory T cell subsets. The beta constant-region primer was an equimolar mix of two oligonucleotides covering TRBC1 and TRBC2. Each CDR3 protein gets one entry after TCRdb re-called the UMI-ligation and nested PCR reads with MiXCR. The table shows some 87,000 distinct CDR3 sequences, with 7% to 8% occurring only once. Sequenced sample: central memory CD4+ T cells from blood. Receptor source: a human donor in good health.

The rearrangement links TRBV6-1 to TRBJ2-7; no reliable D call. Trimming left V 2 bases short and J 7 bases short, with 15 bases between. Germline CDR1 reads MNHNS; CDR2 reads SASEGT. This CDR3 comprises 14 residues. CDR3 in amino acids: CASSESAGQREQYF. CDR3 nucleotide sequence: TGTGCCAGCAGTGAATCGGCAGGCCAAAGAGAGCAGTACTTC.

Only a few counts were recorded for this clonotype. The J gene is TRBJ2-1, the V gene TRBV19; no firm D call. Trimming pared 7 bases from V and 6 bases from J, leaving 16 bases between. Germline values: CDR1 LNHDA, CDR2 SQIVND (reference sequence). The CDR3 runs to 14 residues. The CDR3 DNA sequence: TGTGCCAGTAAATCGGCCGAGGTCATCAATGAGCAGTTCTTC. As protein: CASKSAEVINEQFF.

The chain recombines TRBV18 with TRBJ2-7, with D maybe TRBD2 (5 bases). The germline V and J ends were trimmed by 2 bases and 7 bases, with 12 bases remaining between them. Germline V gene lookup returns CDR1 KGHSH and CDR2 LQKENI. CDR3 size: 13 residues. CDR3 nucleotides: TGTGCCAGCTCACCAGGGAAAGAGGGAGAGCAGTACTTC. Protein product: CASSPGKEGEQYF.

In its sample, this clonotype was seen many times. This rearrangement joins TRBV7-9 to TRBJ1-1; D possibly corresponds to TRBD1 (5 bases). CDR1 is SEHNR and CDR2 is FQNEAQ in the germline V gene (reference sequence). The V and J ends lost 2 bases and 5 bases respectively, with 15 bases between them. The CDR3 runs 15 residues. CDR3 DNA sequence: TGTGCCAGCAGCTTAAGGTCGGGGGATAAGACTGAAGCTTTCTTT. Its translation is CASSLRSGDKTEAFF. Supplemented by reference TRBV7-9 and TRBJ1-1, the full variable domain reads DTGVSQNPRHKITKRGQNVTFRCDPISEHNRLYWYRQTLGQGPEFLTYFQNEAQLEKSRLLSDRFSAERPKGSFSTLEIQRTEQGDSAMYLCASSLRSGDKTEAFFGQGTRLTVV.

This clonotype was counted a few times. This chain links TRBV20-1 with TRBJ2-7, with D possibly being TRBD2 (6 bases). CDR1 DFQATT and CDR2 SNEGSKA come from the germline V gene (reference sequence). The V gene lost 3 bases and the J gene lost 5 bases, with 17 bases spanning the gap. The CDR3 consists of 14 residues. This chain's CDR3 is CSASVAGRRDEQYF. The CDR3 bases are TGCAGTGCTAGTGTTGCGGGGCGCCGTGACGAGCAGTACTTC.

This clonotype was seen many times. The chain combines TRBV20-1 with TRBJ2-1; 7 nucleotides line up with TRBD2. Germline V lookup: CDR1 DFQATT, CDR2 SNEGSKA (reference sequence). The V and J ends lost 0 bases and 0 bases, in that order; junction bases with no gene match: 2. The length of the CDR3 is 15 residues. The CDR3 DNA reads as TGCAGTGCTAGAGATGGGAGGGCCTCCTACAATGAGCAGTTCTTC. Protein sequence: CSARDGRASYNEQFF.

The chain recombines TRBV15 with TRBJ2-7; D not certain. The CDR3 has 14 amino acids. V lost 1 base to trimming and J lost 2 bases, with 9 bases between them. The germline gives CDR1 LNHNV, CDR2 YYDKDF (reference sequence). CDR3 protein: CATSRGGVTYEQYF. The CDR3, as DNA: TGTGCCACCAGCAGAGGTGGGGTAACCTACGAGCAGTACTTC. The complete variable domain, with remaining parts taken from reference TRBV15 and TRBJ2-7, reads DAMVIQNPRYQVTQFGKPVTLSCSQTLNHNVMYWYQQKSSQAPKLLFHYYDKDFNNEADTPDNFQSRRPNTSFCFLDIRSPGLGDTAMYLCATSRGGVTYEQYFGPGTRLTVT.

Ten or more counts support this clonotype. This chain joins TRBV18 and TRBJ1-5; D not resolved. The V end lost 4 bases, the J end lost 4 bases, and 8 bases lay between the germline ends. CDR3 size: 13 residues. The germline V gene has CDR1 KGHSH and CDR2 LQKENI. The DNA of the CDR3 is TGTGCCAGCTCACGGCAGGATAATCAGCCCCAGCATTTT. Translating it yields CASSRQDNQPQHF.